The text below deals with one TCR beta chain. The antigen is unknown. There are 14 residues in the CDR3. V was clipped by 6 bases and J by 2 bases, with 13 bases between them. The data were obtained in a study of Graves' ophthalmopathy and Graves' hyperthyroidism. Overall study results and limits: Discrimination between ophthalmopathy and stable hyperthyroidism by a 13-signature model showed about 88% sensitivity and less than 84% specificity.

RNA transcripts were the source from which TCR beta CDR3 regions were amplified. An initial RT-PCR round employing HTBI primers preceded a second-round multiplex PCR. Using its own MiXCR run on the multiplex PCR reads, TCRdb lists one record per CDR3 protein. The sample shows roughly 480,000 distinct CDR3 sequences, approximately 15% of them seen only once. The diagnosis combined clinical symptoms, thyroxine, TRAb, thyroid ultrasound and orbital computed tomography scans. From fresh peripheral blood, around 9.3 ml in volume, the PBMCs were obtained. The clonotype originates from a woman younger than 45 with Graves' ophthalmopathy. The specimen sequenced was blood. The V call is TRBV12-3 or TRBV12-4, the J call TRBJ1-1; D is unresolved. CDR3 amino acids: CASSPQRANTEAFF. CDR3 nucleotides: TGTGCCAGCAGCCCTCAAAGGGCCAACACTGAAGCTTTCTTT.